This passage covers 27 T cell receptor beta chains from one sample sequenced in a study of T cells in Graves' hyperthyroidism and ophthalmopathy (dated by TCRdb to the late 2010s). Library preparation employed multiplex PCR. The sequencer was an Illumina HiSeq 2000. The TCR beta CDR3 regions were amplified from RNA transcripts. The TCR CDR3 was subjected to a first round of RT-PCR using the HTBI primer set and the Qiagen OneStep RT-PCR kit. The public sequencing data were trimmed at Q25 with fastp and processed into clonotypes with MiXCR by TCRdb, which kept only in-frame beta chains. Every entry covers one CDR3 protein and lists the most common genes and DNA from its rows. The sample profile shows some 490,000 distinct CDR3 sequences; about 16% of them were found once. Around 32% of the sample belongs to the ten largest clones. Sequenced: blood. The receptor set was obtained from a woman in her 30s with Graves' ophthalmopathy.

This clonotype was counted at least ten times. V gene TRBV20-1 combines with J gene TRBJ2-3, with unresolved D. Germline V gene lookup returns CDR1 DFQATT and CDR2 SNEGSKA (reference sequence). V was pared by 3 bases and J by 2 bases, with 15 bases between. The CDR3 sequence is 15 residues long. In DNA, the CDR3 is TGCAGTGCTAGCAAAGTAGGAATCAACACAGATACGCAGTATTTT. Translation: CSASKVGINTDTQYF.

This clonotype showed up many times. This CDR3 reads CASSLEGSGARQFF. The CDR3 DNA sequence: TGTGCCAGCAGCTTAGAGGGGTCGGGAGCTAGGCAGTTCTTC. This chain links TRBV7-3 with TRBJ2-1, with a weak D call TRBD2 (6 bases). V dropped 2 bases and J dropped 12 bases, with 17 bases sitting between them. The CDR3 is 14 amino acids. CDR1 and CDR2 from the germline V gene are SGHTA and FQGTGA.

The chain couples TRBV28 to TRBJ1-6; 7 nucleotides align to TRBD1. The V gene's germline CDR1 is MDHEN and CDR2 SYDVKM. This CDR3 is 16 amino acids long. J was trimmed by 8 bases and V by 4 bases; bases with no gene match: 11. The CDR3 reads CASSSGPGQYDSPLHF. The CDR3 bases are TGTGCCAGCAGTTCTGGCCCGGGACAGTATGATTCACCCCTCCACTTT.

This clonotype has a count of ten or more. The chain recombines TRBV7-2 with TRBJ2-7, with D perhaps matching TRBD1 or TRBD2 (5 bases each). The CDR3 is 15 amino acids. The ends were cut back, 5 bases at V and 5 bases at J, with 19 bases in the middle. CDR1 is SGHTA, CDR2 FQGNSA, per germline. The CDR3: CASSPPRGWGHEQYF. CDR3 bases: TGTGCCAGCAGCCCCCCCCGGGGATGGGGCCACGAGCAGTACTTC.

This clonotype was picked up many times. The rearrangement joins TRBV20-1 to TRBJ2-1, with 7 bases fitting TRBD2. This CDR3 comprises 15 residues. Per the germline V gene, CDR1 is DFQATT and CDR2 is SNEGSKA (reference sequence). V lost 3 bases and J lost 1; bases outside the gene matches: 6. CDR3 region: CSASALGGSYNEQFF. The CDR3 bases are TGCAGTGCTAGCGCCCTCGGGGGGTCCTACAATGAGCAGTTCTTC.

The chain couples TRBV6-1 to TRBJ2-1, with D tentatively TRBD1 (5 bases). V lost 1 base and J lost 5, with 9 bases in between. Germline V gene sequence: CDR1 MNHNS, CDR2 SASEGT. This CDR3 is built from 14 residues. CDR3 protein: CASSEGGRDNEQFF. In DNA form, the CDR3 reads TGTGCCAGCAGTGAAGGGGGCAGGGACAATGAGCAGTTCTTC.

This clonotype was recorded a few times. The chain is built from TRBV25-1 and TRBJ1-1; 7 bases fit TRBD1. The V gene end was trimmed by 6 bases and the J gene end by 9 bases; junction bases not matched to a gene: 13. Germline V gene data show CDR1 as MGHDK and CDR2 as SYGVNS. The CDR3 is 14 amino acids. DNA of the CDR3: TGTGCCAGCAGCGCAGAGGAAGGCAGGGGGAAAGCTTTCTTT. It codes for CASSAEEGRGKAFF.

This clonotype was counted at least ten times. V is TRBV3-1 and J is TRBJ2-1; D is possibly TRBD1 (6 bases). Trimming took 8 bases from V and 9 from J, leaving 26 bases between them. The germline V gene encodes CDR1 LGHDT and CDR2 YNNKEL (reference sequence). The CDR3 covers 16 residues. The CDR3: CASSSNRASSVGEQFF. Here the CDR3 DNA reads TGTGCCAGCTCCTCAAACAGGGCTAGCAGTGTCGGTGAGCAGTTCTTC.

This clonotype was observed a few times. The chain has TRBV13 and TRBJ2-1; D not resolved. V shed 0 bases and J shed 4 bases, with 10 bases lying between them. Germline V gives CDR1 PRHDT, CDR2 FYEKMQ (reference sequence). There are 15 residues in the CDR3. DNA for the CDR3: TGTGCCAGCAGCTTAGGCGCGGTACGGTACAATGAGCAGTTCTTC. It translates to CASSLGAVRYNEQFF.

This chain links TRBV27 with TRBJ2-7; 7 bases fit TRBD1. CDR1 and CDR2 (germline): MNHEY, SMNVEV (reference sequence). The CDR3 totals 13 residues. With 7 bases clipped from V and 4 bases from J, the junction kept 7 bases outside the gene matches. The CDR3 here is CASTNKGAYEQYF. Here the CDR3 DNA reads TGTGCCAGCACTAACAAGGGGGCTTACGAGCAGTACTTC.

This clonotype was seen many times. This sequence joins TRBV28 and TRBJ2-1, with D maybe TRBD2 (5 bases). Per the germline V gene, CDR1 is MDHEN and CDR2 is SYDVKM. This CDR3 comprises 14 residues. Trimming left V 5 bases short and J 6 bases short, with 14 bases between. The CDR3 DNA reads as TGTGCCAGCAGTCTAGATGCTAGCCCCAATGAGCAGTTCTTC. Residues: CASSLDASPNEQFF. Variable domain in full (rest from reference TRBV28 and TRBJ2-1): DVKVTQSSRYLVKRTGEKVFLECVQDMDHENMFWYRQDPGLGLRLIYFSYDVKMKEKGDIPEGYSVSREKKERFSLILESASTNQTSMYLCASSLDASPNEQFFGPGTRLTVL.

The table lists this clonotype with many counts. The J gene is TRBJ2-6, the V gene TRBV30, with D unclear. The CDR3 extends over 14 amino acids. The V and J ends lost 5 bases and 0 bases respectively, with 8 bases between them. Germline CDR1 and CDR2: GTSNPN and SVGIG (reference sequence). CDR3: CAWALTSGANVLTF. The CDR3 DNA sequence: TGTGCCTGGGCCCTTACCTCTGGGGCCAACGTCCTGACTTTC.

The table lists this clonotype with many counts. CDR3 sequence reads: CSVRPAGNTEAFF. Here the CDR3 DNA reads TGCAGTGTCAGGCCGGCAGGGAACACTGAAGCTTTCTTT. The rearrangement joins TRBV20-1 to TRBJ1-1; D is undetermined. CDR3 size: 13 residues. Germline V gives CDR1 DFQATT, CDR2 SNEGSKA (reference sequence). Trimming left V 7 bases short and J 1 base short, with 13 bases between.

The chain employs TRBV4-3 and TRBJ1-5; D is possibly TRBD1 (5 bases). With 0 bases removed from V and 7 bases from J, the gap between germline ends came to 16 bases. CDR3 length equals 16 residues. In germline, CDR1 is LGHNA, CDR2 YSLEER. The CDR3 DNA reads TGCGCCAGCAGCCAAGATCTCCTGGGGGTAGGGCAGCCCCAGCATTTT. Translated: CASSQDLLGVGQPQHF.

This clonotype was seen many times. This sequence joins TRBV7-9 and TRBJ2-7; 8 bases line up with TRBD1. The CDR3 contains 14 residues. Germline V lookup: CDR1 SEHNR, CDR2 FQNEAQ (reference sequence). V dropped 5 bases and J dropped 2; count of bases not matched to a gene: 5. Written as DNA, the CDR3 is TGTGCCAGCAGCCGGACAGGGTCGGCCTACGAGCAGTACTTC. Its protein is CASSRTGSAYEQYF.

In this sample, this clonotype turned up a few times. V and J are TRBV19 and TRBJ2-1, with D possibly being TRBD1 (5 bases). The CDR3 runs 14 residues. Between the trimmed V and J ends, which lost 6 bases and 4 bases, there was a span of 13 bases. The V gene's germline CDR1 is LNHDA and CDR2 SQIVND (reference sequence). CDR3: CASSISRDYNEQFF. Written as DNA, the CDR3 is TGTGCCAGTAGCATAAGCAGGGATTACAATGAGCAGTTCTTC.

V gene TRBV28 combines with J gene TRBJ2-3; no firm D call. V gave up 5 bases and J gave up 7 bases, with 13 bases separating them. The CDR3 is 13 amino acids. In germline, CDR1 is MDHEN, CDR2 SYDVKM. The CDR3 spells CASSPRTSYTQYF. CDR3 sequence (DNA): TGTGCCAGCAGTCCTCGGACCAGTTATACGCAGTATTTT. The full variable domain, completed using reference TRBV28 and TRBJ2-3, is DVKVTQSSRYLVKRTGEKVFLECVQDMDHENMFWYRQDPGLGLRLIYFSYDVKMKEKGDIPEGYSVSREKKERFSLILESASTNQTSMYLCASSPRTSYTQYFGPGTRLTVL.

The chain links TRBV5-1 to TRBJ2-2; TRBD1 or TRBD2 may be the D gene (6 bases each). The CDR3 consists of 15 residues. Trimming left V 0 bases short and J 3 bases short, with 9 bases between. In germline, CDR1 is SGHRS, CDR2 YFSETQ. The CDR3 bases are TGCGCCAGCAGCTTGGACGGGGGCTACACCGGGGAGCTGTTTTTT. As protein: CASSLDGGYTGELFF.

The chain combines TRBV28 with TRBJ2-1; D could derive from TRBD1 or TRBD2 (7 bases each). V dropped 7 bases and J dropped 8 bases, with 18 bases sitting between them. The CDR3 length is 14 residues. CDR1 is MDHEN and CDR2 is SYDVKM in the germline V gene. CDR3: CASNYHRGGDEQFF. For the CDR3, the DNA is TGTGCCAGCAACTACCACAGGGGAGGGGATGAGCAGTTCTTC. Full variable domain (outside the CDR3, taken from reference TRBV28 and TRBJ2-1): DVKVTQSSRYLVKRTGEKVFLECVQDMDHENMFWYRQDPGLGLRLIYFSYDVKMKEKGDIPEGYSVSREKKERFSLILESASTNQTSMYLCASNYHRGGDEQFFGPGTRLTVL.

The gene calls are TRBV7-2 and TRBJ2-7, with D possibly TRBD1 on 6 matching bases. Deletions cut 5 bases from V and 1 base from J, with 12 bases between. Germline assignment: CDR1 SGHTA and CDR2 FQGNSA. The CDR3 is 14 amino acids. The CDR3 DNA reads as TGTGCCAGCAGCCGCCGGGACAAATCCTACGAGCAGTACTTC. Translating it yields CASSRRDKSYEQYF.

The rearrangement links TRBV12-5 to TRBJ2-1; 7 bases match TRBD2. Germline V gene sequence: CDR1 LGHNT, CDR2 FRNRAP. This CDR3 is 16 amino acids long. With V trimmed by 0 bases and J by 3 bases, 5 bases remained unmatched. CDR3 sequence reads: CASGLVRSSGYNEQFF. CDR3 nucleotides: TGTGCTAGTGGTTTGGTAAGGTCTAGCGGCTACAATGAGCAGTTCTTC. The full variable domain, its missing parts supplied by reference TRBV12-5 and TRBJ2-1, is DARVTQTPRHKVTEMGQEVTMRCQPILGHNTVFWYRQTMMQGLELLAYFRNRAPLDDSGMPKDRFSAEMPDATLATLKIQPSEPRDSAVYFCASGLVRSSGYNEQFFGPGTRLTVL.

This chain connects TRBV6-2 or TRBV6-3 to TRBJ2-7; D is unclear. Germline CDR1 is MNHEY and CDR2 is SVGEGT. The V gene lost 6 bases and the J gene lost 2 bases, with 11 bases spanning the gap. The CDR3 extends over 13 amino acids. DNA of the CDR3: TGTGCCAGCAGAGCGACGGGCCCCTACGAGCAGTACTTC. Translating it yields CASRATGPYEQYF.

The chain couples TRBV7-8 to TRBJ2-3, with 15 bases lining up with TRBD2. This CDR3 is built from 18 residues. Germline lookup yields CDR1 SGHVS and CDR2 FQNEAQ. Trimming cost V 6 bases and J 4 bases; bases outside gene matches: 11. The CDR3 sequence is CASSSKRGLAGGADTQYF. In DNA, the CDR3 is TGTGCCAGCAGTTCAAAACGGGGACTAGCGGGAGGAGCAGATACGCAGTATTTT.

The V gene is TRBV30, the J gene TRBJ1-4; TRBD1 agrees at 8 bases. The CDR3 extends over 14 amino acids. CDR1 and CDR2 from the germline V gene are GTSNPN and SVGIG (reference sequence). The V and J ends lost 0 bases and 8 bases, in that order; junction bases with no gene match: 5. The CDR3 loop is CAWSVGTGEEKLFF. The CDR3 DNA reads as TGTGCCTGGAGTGTAGGGACAGGTGAAGAAAAACTGTTTTTT.

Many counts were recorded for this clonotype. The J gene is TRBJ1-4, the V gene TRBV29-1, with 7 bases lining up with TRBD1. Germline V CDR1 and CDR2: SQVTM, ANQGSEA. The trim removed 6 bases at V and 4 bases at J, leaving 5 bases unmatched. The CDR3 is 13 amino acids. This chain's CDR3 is CSVADRLNEKLFF. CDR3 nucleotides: TGCAGCGTCGCGGACAGGCTTAATGAAAAACTGTTTTTT.

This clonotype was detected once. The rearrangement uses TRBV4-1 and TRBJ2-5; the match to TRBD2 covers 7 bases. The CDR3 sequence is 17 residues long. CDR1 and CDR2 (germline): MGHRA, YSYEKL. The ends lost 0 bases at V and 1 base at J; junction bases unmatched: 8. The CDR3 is CASSQDYLAEIQETQYF. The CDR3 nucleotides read TGCGCCAGCAGCCAAGATTACCTAGCGGAAATCCAAGAGACCCAGTACTTC.

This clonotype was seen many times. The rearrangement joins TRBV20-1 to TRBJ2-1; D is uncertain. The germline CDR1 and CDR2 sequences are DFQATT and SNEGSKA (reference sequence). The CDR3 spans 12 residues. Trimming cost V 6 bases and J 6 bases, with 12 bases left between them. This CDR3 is CSADFLGNEQFF. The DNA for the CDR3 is TGCAGTGCCGATTTCCTGGGCAATGAGCAGTTCTTC.